The 27 T cell receptor beta chains below were found in one sample sequenced in a study of immune cell composition in non-small cell lung cancer. Here immunoSEQ multiplex PCR was the method, and the copy in TCRdb shows in-frame clones only, minus some. The data contain about 4,000 clones, under 80% of them seen just once; the ten biggest clones take up around 30%. The sample was lung tumor tissue. All receptors come from a human donor with non-small cell lung cancer.

The chain uses TRBV27 and TRBJ2-7; a possible D gene is TRBD2 (6 bases). V was shortened by 6 bases and J by 2 bases, with 11 bases between the two germline ends. The CDR3 is 13 amino acids. Germline values: CDR1 MNHEY, CDR2 SMNVEV (reference sequence). The CDR3 bases are TGTGCCAGCAGGCGGCTAGCGACCTACGAGCAGTACTTC. Its protein is CASRRLATYEQYF.

This chain connects TRBV5-1 to TRBJ2-7, with D possibly being TRBD1 (6 bases). V shed 5 bases and J shed 4 bases, with 10 bases lying between them. Looked up from germline, CDR1 is SGHRS and CDR2 is YFSETQ. The CDR3 is made up of 12 amino acids. Here the CDR3 DNA reads TGCGCCAGCAGGGGACACATATACGAGCAGTACTTC. Protein sequence: CASRGHIYEQYF.

The rearrangement links TRBV19 to TRBJ1-1; tentatively, D is TRBD1 (6 bases). V was shortened by 1 base and J by 5 bases, with 11 bases between the two germline ends. The CDR3 covers 14 residues. The germline V gene encodes CDR1 LNHDA and CDR2 SQIVND (reference sequence). DNA of the CDR3: TGTGCCAGTAGTATAGGGACAGCCGTAACTGAAGCTTTCTTT. It translates to CASSIGTAVTEAFF.

This chain joins TRBV6-1 and TRBJ1-5; D may be TRBD1 (5 bases). The CDR3 is 19 residues long. Germline V CDR1 and CDR2: MNHNS, SASEGT. V dropped 4 bases and J dropped 0 bases, with 22 bases sitting between them. The chain's CDR3 is CASSGTTAKPLYSNQPQHF. The CDR3 DNA is TGTGCCAGCAGTGGAACGACAGCGAAACCTTTATATAGCAATCAGCCCCAGCATTTT.

The chain combines TRBV28 with TRBJ1-1, with D maybe TRBD1 (5 bases). The germline V gene encodes CDR1 MDHEN and CDR2 SYDVKM. The CDR3 consists of 16 residues. V was cut by 6 bases and J by 4 bases, with 21 bases left in between. The CDR3 region is CASRTGVNLVGTEAFF. Here the CDR3 DNA reads TGTGCCAGCAGAACGGGGGTAAATTTGGTGGGCACTGAAGCTTTCTTT.

This clone was seen only a few times. The chain recombines TRBV2 with TRBJ1-1; 10 bases map to TRBD1. The length of the CDR3 is 14 residues. Trimming took 5 bases from V and 4 from J; bases not matched to a gene: 4. Germline V gene data show CDR1 as SNHLY and CDR2 as FYNNEI. The CDR3: CASSPRTGGTEAFF. CDR3 DNA sequence: TGTGCCAGCAGTCCCAGGACAGGGGGCACTGAAGCTTTCTTT. Combining the CDR3 with reference TRBV2 and TRBJ1-1 gives the whole variable domain EPEVTQTPSHQVTQMGQEVILRCVPISNHLYFYWYRQILGQKVEFLVSFYNNEISEKSEIFDDQFSVERPDGSNFTLKIRSTKLEDSAMYFCASSPRTGGTEAFFGQGTRLTVV.

This chain uses TRBV5-4 with TRBJ2-3; no clear D. The CDR3 is 11 amino acids. Germline values: CDR1 SGHNT, CDR2 YYREEE (reference sequence). Trimming left V 4 bases short and J 6 bases short, with 6 bases between. CDR3 protein: CASSREDTQYF. The CDR3 nucleotides read TGTGCCAGCAGCCGTGAGGATACGCAGTATTTT.

V gene TRBV15 combines with J gene TRBJ2-1; D gene ambiguous. Germline assignment: CDR1 LNHNV and CDR2 YYDKDF (reference sequence). The CDR3 is 12 residues long. Trimming stripped 2 bases from V and 5 bases from J, with 4 bases between. The CDR3 nucleotides are TGTGCCACCAGCAGACCTCACAATGAGCAGTTCTTC. Protein sequence: CATSRPHNEQFF.

The chain recombines TRBV18 with TRBJ2-3, with a tentative D call TRBD1 (6 bases). Germline CDR1 reads KGHSH; CDR2 reads LQKENI. Trimming took off 0 bases at V and 1 base at J, with 17 bases between the two ends. The CDR3 sequence is 18 residues long. This CDR3 is CASSPPYLGALGTDTQYF. CDR3 bases: TGTGCCAGCTCACCACCATATTTGGGGGCGCTTGGCACAGATACGCAGTATTTT.

V is TRBV28 and J is TRBJ1-2; tentatively, D is TRBD1 (6 bases). The CDR3 length is 15 residues. Germline CDR1 reads MDHEN; CDR2 reads SYDVKM. The ends were cut back, 7 bases at V and 2 bases at J, with 17 bases in the middle. Written as DNA, the CDR3 is TGTGCCAGCACCCTGGGGGGGGCTGGAAACTATGGCTACACCTTC. It codes for CASTLGGAGNYGYTF.

A note on this clone: The same CDR3 also results from other DNA sequences found in this sample. The rearrangement uses TRBV4-1 and TRBJ2-1; 9 bases map to TRBD2. V shed 3 bases, J shed 8 bases, and the junction held 14 bases outside the gene matches. Germline CDR1 MGHRA, CDR2 YSYEKL. The CDR3 sequence is 17 residues long. The CDR3 reads CASSQTSGGGADDEQFF. The CDR3 DNA reads as TGCGCCAGCAGCCAGACTAGCGGCGGGGGGGCCGACGATGAGCAGTTCTTC.

The V gene is TRBV28, the J gene TRBJ1-2, with 11 bases identical to TRBD1. The CDR3 consists of 15 residues. The germline V gene encodes CDR1 MDHEN and CDR2 SYDVKM. J lost 8 bases, V lost 6 bases, and 11 bases had no gene match. CDR3 nucleotides: TGTGCCAGCAGCACCGGGACAGGGGGTACTTGGGGCTACACCTTC. It yields the protein CASSTGTGGTWGYTF.

This clone was seen more than once but under ten times. The chain has TRBV6-4 and TRBJ2-1, with 7 nucleotides matching TRBD2. Looked up from germline, CDR1 is MRHNA and CDR2 is SNTAGT. V lost 0 bases to trimming and J lost 10 bases; unmatched junction nucleotides: 9. The CDR3 is 15 residues long. The CDR3 DNA sequence: TGTGCCAGCAGTGACTCGAGTAGCGGGCCCGCGGAGCAGTTCTTC. This translates into CASSDSSSGPAEQFF.

The sample holds a few counts of this clone. The identical CDR3 is also encoded by other nucleotide sequences in the sample. V is TRBV7-9 and J is TRBJ1-2; no clear D gene. This CDR3 contains 13 residues. Germline values: CDR1 SEHNR, CDR2 FQNEAQ (reference sequence). V lost 4 bases and J 2 bases, leaving 8 bases between the germline ends. DNA for the CDR3: TGTGCCAGCAGCTCGGGAAGAAACTATGGCTACACCTTC. Its translation is CASSSGRNYGYTF.

The rearrangement uses TRBV19 and TRBJ1-2, with 7 bases identical to TRBD1. This CDR3 has 15 amino acids. With 10 bases clipped from V and 0 bases from J, the junction kept 11 bases outside the gene matches. Germline V CDR1 and CDR2: LNHDA, SQIVND (reference sequence). This chain's CDR3 is CATGRGQGANYGYTF. CDR3 in DNA: TGTGCCACCGGACGGGGGCAGGGGGCTAACTATGGCTACACCTTC. Full variable domain (outside the CDR3, taken from reference TRBV19 and TRBJ1-2): DGGITQSPKYLFRKEGQNVTLSCEQNLNHDAMYWYRQDPGQGLRLIYYSQIVNDFQKGDIAEGYSVSREKKESFPLTVTSAQKNPTAFYLCATGRGQGANYGYTFGSGTRLTVV.

The genes are TRBV18 and TRBJ1-1; 9 bases are a match to TRBD1. Looked up from germline, CDR1 is KGHSH and CDR2 is LQKENI. Trimming at V came to 2 bases and at J to 11 bases, leaving 6 bases not matched to a gene. CDR3 length equals 13 residues. CDR3 protein: CASSPERQGGAFF. CDR3 coding DNA: TGTGCCAGCTCACCAGAAAGACAGGGGGGCGCTTTCTTT.

This sequence joins TRBV6-5 and TRBJ1-1; D is possibly TRBD1 (6 bases). This CDR3 is built from 14 residues. Deletions cut 2 bases from V and 5 bases from J, with 12 bases between. CDR1 MNHEY and CDR2 SVGAGI come from the germline V gene. CDR3 sequence reads: CASSYDRRNTEAFF. The DNA for the CDR3 is TGTGCCAGCAGTTACGACAGGAGAAATACTGAAGCTTTCTTT.

The chain uses TRBV5-1 and TRBJ2-1; D is unresolved. The CDR3 spans 12 residues. The V gene's germline CDR1 is SGHRS and CDR2 YFSETQ. V was pared by 5 bases and J by 4 bases, with 7 bases between. The chain's CDR3 is CASSLQYNEQFF. CDR3 bases: TGCGCCAGCAGTCTTCAGTACAATGAGCAGTTCTTC.

V usage is TRBV19 and J usage is TRBJ1-5; 9 positions agree with TRBD1. Germline CDR1 reads LNHDA; CDR2 reads SQIVND (reference sequence). Trimming removed 2 bases from V and 7 bases from J; junction bases left unmatched: 12. The CDR3 covers 17 residues. The CDR3 DNA follows: TGTGCCAGTAGTATAAGGTACTCACAGGGGGCGGCCCAGCCCCAGCATTTT. This translates into CASSIRYSQGAAQPQHF.

Only one count was recorded for this clone. This chain links TRBV28 with TRBJ2-3; 9 bases match TRBD2. CDR3 length: 14 residues. V trimming: 6 bases; J trimming: 3 bases; junction bases outside the gene matches: 4. Germline V CDR1 and CDR2: MDHEN, SYDVKM. The CDR3 nucleotides are TGTGCCAGCAGCCCTAGCGGGGTAACAGATACGCAGTATTTT. Translated, it gives CASSPSGVTDTQYF.

This clone rates as medium-sized. The chain employs TRBV19 and TRBJ2-1; D not certain. This CDR3 has 14 residues. Germline-derived CDR1 and CDR2 are LNHDA and SQIVND (reference sequence). The V end lost 9 bases, the J end lost 0 bases, and 12 bases lay between the germline ends. CDR3 amino acids: CASKAYSSYNEQFF. CDR3 DNA sequence: TGTGCCAGCAAAGCTTACAGCTCCTACAATGAGCAGTTCTTC.

The chain couples TRBV10-3 to TRBJ2-7; 8 bases are shared with TRBD1. The CDR3 has 13 residues. With V trimmed by 0 bases and J by 8 bases, 3 bases remained unmatched. Per germline, CDR1 ENHRY and CDR2 SYGVKD. CDR3 amino acids: CAISESDREKQYF. DNA of the CDR3: TGTGCCATCAGTGAGTCGGACAGGGAAAAGCAGTACTTC.

This chain joins TRBV4-2 and TRBJ2-3, with a tentative D call TRBD2 (5 bases). V lost 0 bases, J lost 0 bases, and 7 bases lay in between. Germline V lookup: CDR1 LGHNA, CDR2 YNFKEQ. The CDR3 length is 15 residues. The CDR3 DNA reads as TGTGCCAGCAGCCAAGAGCGGACTAGCACAGATACGCAGTATTTT. Protein sequence: CASSQERTSTDTQYF.

DNA for the CDR3: TGTGCCTGGACCCCCCGGGCAGGAGCGGGGTACTTC. It translates to CAWTPRAGAGYF. The genes are TRBV30 and TRBJ2-7; possible D gene TRBD2, 6 bases. Germline CDR1 GTSNPN, CDR2 SVGIG (reference sequence). Trimming removed 4 bases at V and 12 bases at J, with 19 bases between. CDR3 length: 12 amino acids.

V gene TRBV6-4 combines with J gene TRBJ2-1, with 12 nucleotides matching TRBD2. Unmatched junction bases numbered 0, after V lost 0 bases and J lost 9 bases. This CDR3 has 14 residues. Germline-derived CDR1 and CDR2 are MRHNA and SNTAGT. CDR3 nucleotide sequence: TGTGCCAGCAGTGACTCGACTAGCGGGAGTGAGCAGTTCTTC. It is translated as CASSDSTSGSEQFF.

The CDR3 nucleotides read TGTGCCAGCAGTTTATCCGTCAGGGCTCAGCCCCAGCATTTT. As protein: CASSLSVRAQPQHF. The rearrangement uses TRBV27 and TRBJ1-5; TRBD1 is a possible D gene (5 bases). The germline CDR1 and CDR2 sequences are MNHEY and SMNVEV (reference sequence). Between the trimmed V and J ends, which lost 0 bases and 6 bases, there was a span of 9 bases. The CDR3 is 14 residues long.

The rearrangement uses TRBV27 and TRBJ1-4; D is unresolved. CDR3 length equals 15 residues. CDR1 is MNHEY and CDR2 is SMNVEV in the germline V gene (reference sequence). Trimming left V 6 bases short and J 0 bases short, with 11 bases between. The CDR3 DNA is TGTGCCAGCAGCCTGGCGGCCACAACTAATGAAAAACTGTTTTTT. Translation gives CASSLAATTNEKLFF.